These T cell receptor beta chains were read from a single sample in a study of patients and donors after allogeneic stem cell transplantation. TCRdb analysed the RT-PCR reads with MiXCR anew, one entry per CDR3 protein. The sample lists around 9,900 distinct CDR3 sequences; approximately 5.9% were seen once. The source material was blood, either unsorted or a sorted T cell fraction (not recorded which). The receptors here all came from a human donor who was either an allogeneic HSCT recipient or a stem cell or donor lymphocyte infusion donor (not recorded which). It is not recorded whose cells these are; they may come from a transplant donor. CDR3s include the opening cysteine and the closing phenylalanine or tryptophan. D genes are given only for firm matches. For some rows the clone size is stated as once, few or many, or as a class when expanded; others skip it.

J,size,D,V,CDR3,DNA
TRBJ2-3,NA,NA,TRBV28,CASSLVTDTQYF,TGTGCCAGCAGTTTGGTCACAGATACGCAGTATTTT
TRBJ1-6,many,NA,TRBV28,CASSFHWRRNSPLHF,TGTGCCAGCAGTTTCCATTGGCGGAGAAATTCACCCCTCCACTTT
TRBJ2-7,many,TRBD2,TRBV28,CASSLGLAVPPYEQYF,TGTGCCAGCAGTTTAGGACTAGCGGTCCCCCCCTACGAGCAGTACTTC
TRBJ2-2,many,NA,TRBV5-1,CASSLLNPVSAVWTGELFF,TGCGCCAGCAGCTTGTTGAACCCGGTCTCGGCTGTTTGGACCGGGGAGCTGTTTTTT
TRBJ2-2,NA,TRBD2,TRBV19,CASMVKRLSGSHTGELFF,TGTGCCAGTATGGTCAAGAGACTTAGCGGGAGCCACACCGGGGAGCTGTTTTTT
TRBJ2-5,many,NA,TRBV18,CASSPYSVSSGETQYF,TGTGCCAGCTCACCCTACTCGGTTTCTTCGGGGGAGACCCAGTACTTC
TRBJ2-5,NA,TRBD2,TRBV6-2/TRBV6-3,CASSITGTSGREETQYF,TGTGCCAGCAGCATAACCGGGACTAGCGGGAGAGAAGAGACCCAGTACTTC
TRBJ2-1,many,TRBD2,TRBV5-1,CASSLRDSRLANEQFF,TGCGCCAGCAGCCTCCGGGACTCCCGACTAGCTAATGAGCAGTTCTTC
TRBJ1-3,NA,NA,TRBV15,CATSVGGRAGNTIYF,TGTGCCACCAGCGTTGGGGGCAGGGCTGGAAACACCATATATTTT
TRBJ2-3,many,NA,TRBV10-3,CAISEPLTRGASDTQYF,TGTGCCATCAGTGAGCCCTTGACTAGGGGAGCGTCAGATACGCAGTATTTT
TRBJ1-5,many,NA,TRBV5-1,CASSLGGSNNQPQHF,TGCGCCAGCAGCTTGGGAGGTTCGAACAATCAGCCCCAGCATTTT
TRBJ2-3,few,TRBD2,TRBV3-1,CASSRRGGGTSTDTQYF,TGTGCCAGCAGCCGGCGGGGGGGCGGCACTAGCACAGATACGCAGTATTTT
TRBJ2-7,few,TRBD2,TRBV11-1,CASSSGRYEQYF,TGTGCCAGTTCTAGCGGGAGGTACGAGCAGTACTTC
TRBJ1-4,NA,TRBD1,TRBV18,CASSPPTGTVNEKLFF,TGTGCCAGCTCACCACCGACCGGGACAGTTAATGAAAAACTGTTTTTT
TRBJ1-4,many,NA,TRBV6-5,CASSYSSTRGNEKLFF,TGTGCCAGCAGTTACTCCTCAACTCGGGGTAATGAAAAACTGTTTTTT
TRBJ2-3,many,NA,TRBV3-2,CASSQAGGPPNRW,TGTGCCAGCAGCCAAGCCGGCGGTCCCCCGAACCGGTGG
TRBJ2-2,many,TRBD1,TRBV7-9,CASSFRDRGSTGELFF,TGTGCCAGCAGCTTCCGGGACAGGGGCTCCACCGGGGAGCTGTTTTTT
TRBJ2-7,few,TRBD2,TRBV7-6,CASSRTSSYEQYF,TGTGCCAGCAGCCGGACTAGTTCATACGAGCAGTACTTC
TRBJ1-2,NA,NA,TRBV30,CGWTVTNYGYTF,TGTGGCTGGACTGTTACTAACTATGGCTACACCTTC
TRBJ1-3,many,NA,TRBV27,CASTLGGSGNTIYF,TGTGCCAGCACCTTGGGAGGGTCCGGAAACACCATATATTTT
TRBJ1-2,medium-sized,TRBD1,TRBV10-3,CAISDKGQTNYGYTF,TGTGCCATCAGTGATAAGGGACAGACTAATTATGGCTACACCTTC
TRBJ1-1,NA,NA,TRBV12-3/TRBV12-4,CASSLYMATEAFF,TGTGCCAGCAGTTTATATATGGCAACTGAAGCTTTCTTT
TRBJ1-1,many,TRBD1,TRBV6-2/TRBV6-3,CASKIPGQTAEAFF,TGTGCCAGCAAGATCCCGGGACAGACGGCTGAAGCTTTCTTT
TRBJ2-7,many,NA,TRBV5-6,CASSLGGGYEQYF,TGTGCCAGCAGCTTGGGTGGGGGCTACGAGCAGTACTTC
TRBJ2-1,many,NA,TRBV20-1,CSASLQRLYNEQFF,TGCAGTGCTAGTCTTCAACGATTATACAATGAGCAGTTCTTC
TRBJ2-5,many,TRBD1,TRBV30,CAWRGEGTGAYQETQYF,TGTGCCTGGAGAGGGGAGGGGACAGGGGCGTACCAAGAGACCCAGTACTTC
TRBJ2-7,many,NA,TRBV20-1,CSARDLVRSSYEQYF,TGCAGTGCTAGAGATCTAGTCCGTAGCTCCTACGAGCAGTACTTC
TRBJ2-7,many,TRBD1,TRBV28,CASSRTGTGGHEQYF,TGTGCCAGCAGTCGTACCGGGACAGGGGGACACGAGCAGTACTTC
TRBJ1-4,many,NA,TRBV7-9,CASSNYEKLFF,TGTGCCAGCAGCAATTATGAAAAACTGTTTTTT
TRBJ2-5,NA,TRBD2,TRBV6-6,CASSYGSVAGFRETQYF,TGTGCCAGCAGTTACGGATCGGTAGCGGGGTTTCGGGAGACCCAGTACTTC
TRBJ1-6,many,NA,TRBV27,CASSWGRGTSPLHF,TGTGCCAGCAGTTGGGGAAGGGGTACATCACCCCTCCACTTT
TRBJ1-2,many,NA,TRBV7-2,CASSPDGSPYGYTF,TGTGCCAGCAGCCCAGACGGGAGTCCCTATGGCTACACCTTC
TRBJ2-3,many,NA,TRBV12-3/TRBV12-4,CASSLALVRATDTQYF,TGTGCCAGCAGTTTAGCCCTCGTCAGGGCTACAGATACGCAGTATTTT
TRBJ2-7,NA,TRBD1,TRBV6-6,CASSHRTGSEQYF,TGTGCCAGCAGTCACAGGACAGGGTCCGAGCAGTACTTC